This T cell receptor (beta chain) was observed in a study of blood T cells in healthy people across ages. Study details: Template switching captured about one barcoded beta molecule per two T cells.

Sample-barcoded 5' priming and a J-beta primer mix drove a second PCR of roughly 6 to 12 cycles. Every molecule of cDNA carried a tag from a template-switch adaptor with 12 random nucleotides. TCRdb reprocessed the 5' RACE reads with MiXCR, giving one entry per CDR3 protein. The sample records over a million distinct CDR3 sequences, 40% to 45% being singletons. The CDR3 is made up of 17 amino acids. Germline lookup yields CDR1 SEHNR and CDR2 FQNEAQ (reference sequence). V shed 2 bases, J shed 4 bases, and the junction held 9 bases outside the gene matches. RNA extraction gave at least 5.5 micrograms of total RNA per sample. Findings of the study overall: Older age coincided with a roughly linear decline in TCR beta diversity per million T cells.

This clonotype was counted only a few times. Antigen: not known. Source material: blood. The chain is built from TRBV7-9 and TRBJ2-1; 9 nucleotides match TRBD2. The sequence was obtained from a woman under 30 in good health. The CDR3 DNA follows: TGTGCCAGCAGCTTATATGTAGCGGGAGTCGGGTACAATGAGCAGTTCTTC. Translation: CASSLYVAGVGYNEQFF.